Each of the 32 T cell receptor beta chains below was sequenced from the same sample in a study of shared clonotypes between healthy human individuals. TCRdb keeps only in-frame clones here, not all; method: immunoSEQ multiplex PCR. The sample records about 2 million clones, around 96% being singletons. In the naive CD8 group, cells lacked CD45RO and were positively selected for CCR7, so terminally differentiated effector memory CD45RA+ cells were left out. The specimen sequenced was naive CD8+ T cells sorted from blood. Every receptor here comes from a man aged 18-30 years in good health.

V and J are TRBV7-2 and TRBJ2-7, with TRBD1 as a possible D gene (5 bases). The germline V gene encodes CDR1 SGHTA and CDR2 FQGNSA. V dropped 5 bases and J dropped 3 bases, with 14 bases sitting between them. There are 14 residues in the CDR3. CDR3 residues: CASSPRQTFYEQYF. The DNA of the CDR3 is TGTGCCAGCAGCCCCCGACAGACGTTCTACGAGCAGTACTTC.

The J gene is TRBJ2-7, the V gene TRBV27; D possibly corresponds to TRBD1 (7 bases). The CDR3 length is 16 residues. CDR1 is MNHEY and CDR2 is SMNVEV in the germline V gene (reference sequence). V was cut by 6 bases and J by 2 bases, with 20 bases left in between. CDR3: CASRPTGVGGAYEQYF. The DNA for the CDR3 is TGTGCCAGCAGACCAACAGGGGTCGGAGGGGCCTACGAGCAGTACTTC.

Remarks on this clone: This sample includes further DNA sequences coding for the same CDR3. This chain links TRBV19 with TRBJ2-7; TRBD1 matches at 8 bases. CDR1 and CDR2 (germline): LNHDA, SQIVND (reference sequence). The CDR3 has 13 amino acids. Trimming at V came to 6 bases and at J to 3 bases, leaving 4 bases not matched to a gene. The CDR3 is CASSPGQDYEQYF. In nucleotides, the CDR3 is TGTGCCAGTAGCCCGGGACAGGACTACGAGCAGTACTTC.

The genes are TRBV9 and TRBJ2-5, with D possibly being TRBD1 (5 bases). This CDR3 spans 17 amino acids. V was pared by 3 bases and J by 1 base, with 19 bases between. CDR1 and CDR2 (germline): SGDLS, YYNGEE. The CDR3 coding sequence is TGTGCCAGCAGCGCGGCCCCTCAGGGAATCCGCCAAGAGACCCAGTACTTC. The encoded protein is CASSAAPQGIRQETQYF. The full variable domain, in which reference TRBV9 and TRBJ2-5 provide the parts outside the CDR3, is DSGVTQTPKHLITATGQRVTLRCSPRSGDLSVYWYQQSLDQGLQFLIQYYNGEERAKGNILERFSAQQFPDLHSELNLSSLELGDSALYFCASSAAPQGIRQETQYFGPGTRLLVL.

The chain carries TRBV19 and TRBJ2-7; TRBD1 aligns across 7 bases. V dropped 5 bases and J dropped 1; count of bases not matched to a gene: 8. The germline V gene encodes CDR1 LNHDA and CDR2 SQIVND (reference sequence). This CDR3 comprises 15 residues. CDR3 in DNA: TGTGCCAGTAGTTACTCCGGGACAGATTCCTACGAGCAGTACTTC. This gives the protein CASSYSGTDSYEQYF. The variable domain in full, completed from reference TRBV19 and TRBJ2-7, reads DGGITQSPKYLFRKEGQNVTLSCEQNLNHDAMYWYRQDPGQGLRLIYYSQIVNDFQKGDIAEGYSVSREKKESFPLTVTSAQKNPTAFYLCASSYSGTDSYEQYFGPGTRLTVT.

The V and J genes are TRBV6-1 and TRBJ1-1, with 7 bases fitting TRBD1. V lost 2 bases to trimming and J lost 12 bases; unmatched junction nucleotides: 6. The CDR3 extends over 12 amino acids. Germline CDR1 is MNHNS and CDR2 is SASEGT. CDR3 in amino acids: CASSEWDSRSFF. Written as DNA, the CDR3 is TGTGCCAGCAGTGAATGGGACAGTCGGTCTTTCTTT.

Regarding this clone: An end of the junction differs from the germline gene, which may be a read error. The genes are TRBV6-6 and TRBJ1-5, with a weak D call TRBD1 (5 bases). The CDR3 is 14 residues long. Germline V gene data show CDR1 as MNHNY and CDR2 as SVGAGI (reference sequence). The CDR3 spells CTSGRGGGNQPQHF. In nucleotides, the CDR3 is TGTACCAGCGGCCGGGGGGGAGGCAATCAGCCCCAGCATTTT.

The chain links TRBV10-2 to TRBJ2-7; D remains ambiguous. The CDR3 loop spans 14 amino acids. Germline V CDR1 and CDR2: WSHSY, SAAADI. The V end was cut by 0 bases, the J end by 5 bases, with 11 bases between. The CDR3 sequence is CASSESRTDDEQYF. DNA of the CDR3: TGCGCCAGCAGTGAGTCCCGGACGGATGACGAGCAGTACTTC.

This clone showed up just once. The chain couples TRBV10-3 to TRBJ1-4; D is perhaps TRBD1 (6 bases). CDR1 ENHRY and CDR2 SYGVKD come from the germline V gene. V gave up 0 bases and J gave up 8 bases, with 13 bases separating them. The CDR3 loop spans 15 amino acids. CDR3 sequence reads: CAISESYREEEKLFF. CDR3 nucleotide sequence: TGTGCCATCAGTGAGTCTTACAGGGAGGAGGAAAAACTGTTTTTT.

The rearrangement joins TRBV15 to TRBJ2-7, with 7 positions matching TRBD1. The V gene end was trimmed by 2 bases and the J gene end by 1 base; junction bases not matched to a gene: 2. This CDR3 spans 14 amino acids. Germline loops: CDR1 LNHNV, CDR2 YYDKDF (reference sequence). DNA for the CDR3: TGTGCCACCAGCAGAAGGGACAGATCCTACGAGCAGTACTTC. Amino acids: CATSRRDRSYEQYF.

Of note for this clone: Other DNA sequences from this sample encode an identical CDR3 as well. The rearrangement joins TRBV6-6 to TRBJ1-5; D call uncertain. Trimming took off 3 bases at V and 3 bases at J, with 3 bases between the two ends. The germline V gene has CDR1 MNHNY and CDR2 SVGAGI (reference sequence). CDR3 length equals 12 residues. The DNA of the CDR3 is TGTGCCAGCAGTTATATCAATCAGCCCCAGCATTTT. Translated: CASSYINQPQHF.

V and J are TRBV7-9 and TRBJ2-5, with 8 bases matching TRBD1. V shed 0 bases and J 5 bases; nucleotides not matched to a gene: 5. The germline gives CDR1 SEHNR, CDR2 FQNEAQ (reference sequence). The CDR3 spans 15 residues. The CDR3 DNA sequence: TGTGCCAGCAGCTTAGCCCAGGGACAGGATGAGACCCAGTACTTC. This gives the protein CASSLAQGQDETQYF.

The J gene is TRBJ1-2, the V gene TRBV2; D possibly corresponds to TRBD1 (5 bases). Germline-derived CDR1 and CDR2 are SNHLY and FYNNEI. V lost 6 bases and J lost 4, with 12 bases in between. The CDR3 spans 13 residues. The CDR3 DNA is TGTGCCAGCAGGGGGACGGAGATCTATGGCTACACCTTC. Translating gives CASRGTEIYGYTF.

The V call is TRBV6-5, the J call TRBJ1-2; D remains ambiguous. CDR3 length equals 13 residues. CDR1 is MNHEY and CDR2 is SVGAGI in the germline V gene. V lost 6 bases and J lost 3, with 11 bases in between. The CDR3 DNA reads as TGTGCCAGCAGCCCTGACGTAGACTATGGCTACACCTTC. This codes for CASSPDVDYGYTF.

The J gene is TRBJ2-7, the V gene TRBV7-9, with D perhaps TRBD2 (5 bases). Germline V gene sequence: CDR1 SEHNR, CDR2 FQNEAQ (reference sequence). The CDR3 contains 14 residues. V gave up 2 bases and J gave up 5 bases, with 13 bases separating them. CDR3 nucleotides: TGTGCCAGCAGCTTAAGTGAGGGTTTCAACGAGCAGTACTTC. Protein product: CASSLSEGFNEQYF.

CDR3: CASSLVGPQYF. The CDR3 region has the DNA TGTGCCAGCAGCCTAGTGGGTCCGCAGTATTTT. V usage is TRBV7-9 and J usage is TRBJ2-3; D is uncertain. Between the trimmed V and J ends, which lost 5 bases and 10 bases, there was a span of 10 bases. The CDR3 sequence is 11 residues long. Germline V CDR1 and CDR2: SEHNR, FQNEAQ (reference sequence).

J is TRBJ2-3 and V is TRBV14; 15 nucleotides line up with TRBD2. Germline-derived CDR1 and CDR2 are SGHDN and FVKESK. The CDR3 has 18 amino acids. V lost 1 base to trimming and J lost 5 bases; unmatched junction nucleotides: 7. CDR3 loop: CASSQVGLAGGFEDTQYF. In DNA, the CDR3 is TGTGCCAGCAGCCAAGTTGGACTAGCGGGAGGGTTCGAAGATACGCAGTATTTT.

This clone was found once. The J gene is TRBJ1-2, the V gene TRBV9, with D hard to call. This CDR3 has 13 residues. Trimming took 1 base from V and 1 from J, leaving 5 bases between them. CDR1 and CDR2 from the germline V gene are SGDLS and YYNGEE. CDR3 sequence: CASSVSFNYGYTF. CDR3 bases: TGTGCCAGCAGCGTAAGTTTTAACTATGGCTACACCTTC.

The chain joins TRBV5-6 to TRBJ1-1; no clear D gene. The length of the CDR3 is 15 residues. Deletions cut 1 base from V and 0 bases from J, with 10 bases between. The germline V gene has CDR1 SGHDT and CDR2 YYEEEE. The CDR3 reads CASSLSGYMNTEAFF. CDR3 nucleotide sequence: TGTGCCAGCAGCTTGTCCGGCTATATGAACACTGAAGCTTTCTTT.

V is TRBV27 and J is TRBJ1-2, with TRBD1 identical over 12 bases. This CDR3 spans 15 amino acids. The germline V gene encodes CDR1 MNHEY and CDR2 SMNVEV (reference sequence). V lost 3 bases to trimming and J lost 7 bases; unmatched junction nucleotides: 6. CDR3 in DNA: TGTGCCAGCAGTTTTTCCGGGACAGGGGGCGGTGGCTACACCTTC. It is translated as CASSFSGTGGGGYTF.

This chain uses TRBV9 with TRBJ1-4, with no clear D. This CDR3 region has 15 residues. Germline V gene data show CDR1 as SGDLS and CDR2 as YYNGEE. V dropped 3 bases and J dropped 0 bases, with 9 bases sitting between them. The CDR3 spells CASSATASTNEKLFF. The CDR3 coding sequence is TGTGCCAGCAGCGCTACAGCTTCAACTAATGAAAAACTGTTTTTT.

The J gene is TRBJ1-5, the V gene TRBV19; maybe TRBD1 (5 bases). Germline CDR1 LNHDA, CDR2 SQIVND (reference sequence). The CDR3 length is 18 residues. The V gene lost 4 bases and the J gene lost 0 bases, with 19 bases spanning the gap. CDR3 loop: CASSTPTWDAYSNQPQHF. In DNA form, the CDR3 reads TGTGCCAGTAGTACCCCAACGTGGGACGCCTATAGCAATCAGCCCCAGCATTTT.

The V gene is TRBV2, the J gene TRBJ2-5, with 7 positions matching TRBD2. The CDR3 runs 14 residues. Trimming took 2 bases from V and 2 from J; bases not matched to a gene: 2. Germline V gene lookup returns CDR1 SNHLY and CDR2 FYNNEI. CDR3 loop: CASSENGGQETQYF. In DNA, the CDR3 is TGTGCCAGCAGTGAAAACGGGGGGCAAGAGACCCAGTACTTC.

V gene TRBV6-7 combines with J gene TRBJ2-5; 8 bases line up with TRBD2. TRBV6-7 falls under the ORF class, with uncertain function. J lost 0 bases, V lost 5 bases, and 5 bases had no gene match. CDR3 length: 15 amino acids. CDR3 loop: CASSRRGADQETQYF. CDR3 sequence (DNA): TGTGCCAGCAGTAGGCGGGGGGCGGACCAAGAGACCCAGTACTTC.

This rearrangement joins TRBV18 to TRBJ2-7, with a possible D match to TRBD2 (6 bases). The CDR3 covers 17 residues. Trimming removed 5 bases at V and 4 bases at J, with 24 bases between. The V gene's germline CDR1 is KGHSH and CDR2 LQKENI. The CDR3: CASSSTVRGLGSYEQYF. CDR3 nucleotides: TGTGCCAGCTCAAGTACCGTGCGGGGATTGGGTTCTTACGAGCAGTACTTC. The full variable domain, completed using reference TRBV18 and TRBJ2-7, is NAGVMQNPRHLVRRRGQEARLRCSPMKGHSHVYWYRQLPEEGLKFMVYLQKENIIDESGMPKERFSAEFPKEGPSILRIQQVVRGDSAAYFCASSSTVRGLGSYEQYFGPGTRLTVT.

A word on this clone: The junction shows a germline mismatch at one end, possibly a read error. This sequence joins TRBV7-7 and TRBJ2-5; 15 bases are a match to TRBD2. Germline-derived CDR1 and CDR2 are SSHAT and FNYEAQ (reference sequence). The CDR3 is 17 amino acids. This chain's CDR3 is CASSLGLAGGKEETQYF. The CDR3 DNA sequence: TGTGCTAGCAGCTTGGGACTAGCGGGAGGCAAGGAAGAGACCCAGTACTTC.

The V call is TRBV11-1, the J call TRBJ2-1, with TRBD2 matching 7 bases. CDR1 and CDR2 (germline): SGHAT, FQDESV (reference sequence). The J segment lost 4 bases and the V segment lost 6 bases, leaving 9 bases of the junction unmatched. The CDR3 is made up of 15 amino acids. The CDR3 spells CASSWFLGGYNEQFF. CDR3 sequence (DNA): TGTGCCAGCAGTTGGTTTCTCGGGGGGTACAATGAGCAGTTCTTC.

This chain uses TRBV6-5 with TRBJ2-5; D not resolved. CDR3 size: 14 residues. Germline values: CDR1 MNHEY, CDR2 SVGAGI. The V end was cut by 6 bases, the J end by 2 bases, with 13 bases between. The CDR3 loop is CASRYRSAQETQYF. CDR3 coding DNA: TGTGCCAGCAGATATAGGAGTGCGCAAGAGACCCAGTACTTC.

The chain is built from TRBV7-6 and TRBJ2-5; D possibly corresponds to TRBD2 (6 bases). V was pared by 1 base and J by 3 bases, with 12 bases between. Germline V gene sequence: CDR1 SGHVS, CDR2 FNYEAQ. The CDR3 is made up of 15 amino acids. The CDR3 nucleotides read TGTGCCAGCAGCTTAGTCCCTAGCGTAAAAGAGACCCAGTACTTC. It codes for CASSLVPSVKETQYF.

The chain employs TRBV4-3 and TRBJ2-1; no clear D. Germline CDR1 LGHNA, CDR2 YSLEER. The CDR3 is made up of 15 amino acids. With 0 bases removed from V and 11 bases from J, the gap between germline ends came to 17 bases. The CDR3 DNA reads TGCGCCAGCAGCCAAGAACGGGCGGAAACAATGAAGCAGTTCTTC. Its protein is CASSQERAETMKQFF.

About this clone: Different DNA sequences within this sample yield the same CDR3. This chain joins TRBV28 and TRBJ2-5; 8 bases match TRBD1. This CDR3 comprises 14 residues. Germline CDR1 and CDR2: MDHEN and SYDVKM. Trimming removed 5 bases from V and 4 bases from J; junction bases left unmatched: 6. The DNA for the CDR3 is TGTGCCAGCAGTCCCCCAGGGGGCAGAGAGACCCAGTACTTC. Translating gives CASSPPGGRETQYF.

In DNA, the CDR3 is TGTGCCAGCAGCCCCCTAGCGGGAGACAATGAGCAGTTCTTC. This encodes CASSPLAGDNEQFF. The chain employs TRBV9 and TRBJ2-1, with TRBD2 identical over 10 bases. This CDR3 has 14 residues. The germline CDR1 and CDR2 sequences are SGDLS and YYNGEE. With 4 bases clipped from V and 5 bases from J, the junction kept 3 bases outside the gene matches. The full variable domain, rest sourced from reference TRBV9 and TRBJ2-1, is DSGVTQTPKHLITATGQRVTLRCSPRSGDLSVYWYQQSLDQGLQFLIQYYNGEERAKGNILERFSAQQFPDLHSELNLSSLELGDSALYFCASSPLAGDNEQFFGPGTRLTVL.